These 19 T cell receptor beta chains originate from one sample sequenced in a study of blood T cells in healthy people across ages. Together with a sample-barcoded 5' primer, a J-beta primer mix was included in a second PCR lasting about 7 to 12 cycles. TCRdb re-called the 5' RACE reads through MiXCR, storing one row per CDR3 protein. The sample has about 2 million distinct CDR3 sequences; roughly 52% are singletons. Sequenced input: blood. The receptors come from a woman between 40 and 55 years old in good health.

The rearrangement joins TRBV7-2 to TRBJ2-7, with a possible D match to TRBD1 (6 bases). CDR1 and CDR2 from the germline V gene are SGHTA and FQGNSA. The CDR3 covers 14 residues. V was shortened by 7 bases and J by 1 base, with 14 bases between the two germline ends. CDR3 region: CASNLGQLSYEQYF. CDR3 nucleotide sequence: TGTGCCAGCAACCTAGGACAGTTATCCTACGAGCAGTACTTC. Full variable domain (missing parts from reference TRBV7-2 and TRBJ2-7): GAGVSQSPSNKVTEKGKDVELRCDPISGHTALYWYRQSLGQGLEFLIYFQGNSAPDKSGLPSDRFSAERTGGSVSTLTIQRTQQEDSAVYLCASNLGQLSYEQYFGPGTRLTVT.

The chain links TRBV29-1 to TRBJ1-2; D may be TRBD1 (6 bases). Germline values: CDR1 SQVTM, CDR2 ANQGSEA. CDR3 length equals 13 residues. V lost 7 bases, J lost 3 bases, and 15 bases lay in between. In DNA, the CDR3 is TGCAGCGCGGTCCCTCAGGGGCACTATGGCTACACCTTC. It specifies CSAVPQGHYGYTF.

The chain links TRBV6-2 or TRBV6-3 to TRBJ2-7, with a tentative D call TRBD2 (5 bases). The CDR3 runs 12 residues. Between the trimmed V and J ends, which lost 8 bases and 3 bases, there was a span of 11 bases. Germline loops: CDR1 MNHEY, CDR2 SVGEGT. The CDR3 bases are TGTGCCAGCGAAGGGAGCCACTACGAGCAGTACTTC. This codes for CASEGSHYEQYF.

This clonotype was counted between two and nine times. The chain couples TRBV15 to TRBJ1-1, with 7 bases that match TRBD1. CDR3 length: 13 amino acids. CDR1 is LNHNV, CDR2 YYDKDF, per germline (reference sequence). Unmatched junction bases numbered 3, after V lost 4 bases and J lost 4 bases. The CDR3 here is CATSIYRGTEAFF. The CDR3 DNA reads TGTGCCACCAGCATCTACAGGGGCACTGAAGCTTTCTTT.

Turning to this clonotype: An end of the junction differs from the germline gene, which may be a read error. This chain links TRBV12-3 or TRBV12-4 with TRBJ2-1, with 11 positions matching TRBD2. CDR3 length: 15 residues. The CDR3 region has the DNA TGTGCCAGCAGTATAGCGGGGGGGCCCAGCTATGAGCAGTTCTTC. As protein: CASSIAGGPSYEQFF.

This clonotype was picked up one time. CDR3 bases: TGTGCCAGCAGATCCAGGACGGCTAGTGAAGCTTTCTTT. Translated, it gives CASRSRTASEAFF. The chain recombines TRBV27 with TRBJ1-1; D is uncertain. V shed 6 bases and J shed 7 bases, with 15 bases lying between them. The length of the CDR3 is 13 residues. CDR1 is MNHEY and CDR2 is SMNVEV in the germline V gene (reference sequence).

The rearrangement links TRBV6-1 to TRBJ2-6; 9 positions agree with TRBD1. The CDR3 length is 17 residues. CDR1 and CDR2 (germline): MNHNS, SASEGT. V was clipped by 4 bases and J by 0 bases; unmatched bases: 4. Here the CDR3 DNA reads TGTGCCAGCAGTGGACGACAGGGGGGCTCTGGGGCCAACGTCCTGACTTTC. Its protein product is CASSGRQGGSGANVLTF.

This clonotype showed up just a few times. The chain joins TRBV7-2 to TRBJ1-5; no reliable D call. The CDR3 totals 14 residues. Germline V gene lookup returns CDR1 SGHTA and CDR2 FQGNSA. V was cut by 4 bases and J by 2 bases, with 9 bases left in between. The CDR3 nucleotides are TGTGCCAGCAGCTCCGGGAATGGCAATCAGCCCCAGCATTTT. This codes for CASSSGNGNQPQHF.

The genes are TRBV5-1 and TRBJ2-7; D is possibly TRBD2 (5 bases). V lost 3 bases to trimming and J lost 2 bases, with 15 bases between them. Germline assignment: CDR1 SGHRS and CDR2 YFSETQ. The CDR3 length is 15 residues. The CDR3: CASSSSGVIAYEQYF. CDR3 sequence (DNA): TGCGCCAGCAGCTCCTCCGGGGTTATAGCCTACGAGCAGTACTTC.

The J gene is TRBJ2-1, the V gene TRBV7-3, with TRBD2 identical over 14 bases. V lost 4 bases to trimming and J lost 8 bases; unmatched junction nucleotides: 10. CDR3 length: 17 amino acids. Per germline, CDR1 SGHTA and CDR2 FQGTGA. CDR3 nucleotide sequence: TGTGCCAGCAGCTCCCTAGGACTAGCGGGGGGTGAGGATGAGCAGTTCTTC. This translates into CASSSLGLAGGEDEQFF.

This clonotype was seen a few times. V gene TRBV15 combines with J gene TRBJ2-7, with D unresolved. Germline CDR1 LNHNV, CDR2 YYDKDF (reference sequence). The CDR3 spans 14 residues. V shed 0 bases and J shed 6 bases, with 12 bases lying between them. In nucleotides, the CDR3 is TGTGCCACCAGCAGAGAGGTTTCAGGCGGCGAGCAGTACTTC. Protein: CATSREVSGGEQYF.

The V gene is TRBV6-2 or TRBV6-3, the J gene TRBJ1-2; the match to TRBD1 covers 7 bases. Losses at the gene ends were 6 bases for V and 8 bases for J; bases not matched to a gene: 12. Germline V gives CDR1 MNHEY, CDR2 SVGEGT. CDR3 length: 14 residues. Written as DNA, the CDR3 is TGTGCCAGCAGAAATTCACCCCGGGGACAGGGCTACACCTTC. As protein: CASRNSPRGQGYTF.

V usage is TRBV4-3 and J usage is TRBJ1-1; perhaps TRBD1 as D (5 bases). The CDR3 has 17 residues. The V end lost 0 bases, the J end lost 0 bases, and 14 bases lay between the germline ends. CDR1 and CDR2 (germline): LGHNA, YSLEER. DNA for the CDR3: TGCGCCAGCAGCCAAGATTTGCTACAGGCTGTGAACACTGAAGCTTTCTTT. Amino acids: CASSQDLLQAVNTEAFF.

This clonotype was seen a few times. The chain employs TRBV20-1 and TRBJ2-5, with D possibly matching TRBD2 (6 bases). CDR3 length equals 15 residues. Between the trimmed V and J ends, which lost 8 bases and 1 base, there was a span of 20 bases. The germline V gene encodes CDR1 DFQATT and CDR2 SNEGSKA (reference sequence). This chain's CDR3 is CSYRDFLSSQETQYF. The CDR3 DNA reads TGCAGTTACCGGGACTTCCTTTCTTCCCAAGAGACCCAGTACTTC.

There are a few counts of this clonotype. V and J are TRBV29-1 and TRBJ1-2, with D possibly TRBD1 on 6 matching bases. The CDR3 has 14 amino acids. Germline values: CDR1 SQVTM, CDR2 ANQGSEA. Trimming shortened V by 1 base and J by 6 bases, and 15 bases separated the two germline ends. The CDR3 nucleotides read TGCAGCGTTGAAGGTCCACAGGGCTCCCATGGCTACACCTTC. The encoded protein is CSVEGPQGSHGYTF.

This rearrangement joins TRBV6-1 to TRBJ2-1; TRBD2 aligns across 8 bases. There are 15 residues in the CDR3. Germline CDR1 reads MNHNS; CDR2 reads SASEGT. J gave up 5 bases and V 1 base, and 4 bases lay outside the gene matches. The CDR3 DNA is TGTGCCAGCAGTGAAGGACTAGCGTGGGACAATGAGCAGTTCTTC. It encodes CASSEGLAWDNEQFF.

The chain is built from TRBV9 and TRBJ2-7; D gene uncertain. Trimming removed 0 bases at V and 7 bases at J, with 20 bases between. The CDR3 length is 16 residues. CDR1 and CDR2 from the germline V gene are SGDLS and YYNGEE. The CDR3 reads CASSVATVAPNGEQYF. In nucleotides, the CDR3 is TGTGCCAGCAGCGTAGCTACTGTGGCACCCAATGGGGAGCAGTACTTC.

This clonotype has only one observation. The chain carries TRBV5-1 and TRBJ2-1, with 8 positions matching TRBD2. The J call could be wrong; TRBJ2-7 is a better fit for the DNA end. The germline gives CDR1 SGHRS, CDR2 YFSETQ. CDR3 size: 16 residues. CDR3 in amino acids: CASSPIAGSSYNEQYF. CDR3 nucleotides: TGCGCCAGCAGCCCTATAGCGGGGAGCTCCTACAATGAGCAGTACTTC.

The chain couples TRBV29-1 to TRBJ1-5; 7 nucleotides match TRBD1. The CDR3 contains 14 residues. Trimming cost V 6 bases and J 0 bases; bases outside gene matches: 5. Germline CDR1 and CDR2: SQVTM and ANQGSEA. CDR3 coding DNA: TGCAGCGTAAACCAGGGGGGTAGCAATCAGCCCCAGCATTTT. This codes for CSVNQGGSNQPQHF.